The present TCR beta chain was sequenced within a study of T cells in Graves' hyperthyroidism and ophthalmopathy. Overall study findings and caveats: Among clonotypes expanded in thyroid above 0.001, most were also found in blood. The model foresaw ophthalmopathy a median roughly 6.5 months prior to onset.

In its sample, this clonotype was seen once. The antigen is undetermined. V dropped 6 bases and J dropped 0; count of bases not matched to a gene: 2. Germline assignment: CDR1 LGHDT and CDR2 YNNKEL (reference sequence). The CDR3 has 15 residues. Diagnoses were made from clinical symptoms, serum measures (thyroxine and TRAb), thyroid ultrasound and orbital computed tomography. Amplification targeted TCR beta CDR3 regions from RNA transcripts. The primer set for the first-round RT-PCR of the TCR CDR3 was HTBI. TCRdb re-called the multiplex PCR reads with MiXCR, one entry per CDR3 protein. The sample shows roughly 500,000 distinct CDR3 sequences, around 43% of them seen only once.

Input material: peripheral blood or thyroid tissue (not recorded which). This receptor was identified in an adult woman with Graves' disease, either hyperthyroidism or ophthalmopathy (not recorded which). This chain uses TRBV3-1 with TRBJ2-2; 9 bases match TRBD2. The CDR3 region is CASRGTSSNTGELFF. The DNA of the CDR3 is TGTGCCAGCAGGGGGACTAGCTCGAACACCGGGGAGCTGTTTTTT.